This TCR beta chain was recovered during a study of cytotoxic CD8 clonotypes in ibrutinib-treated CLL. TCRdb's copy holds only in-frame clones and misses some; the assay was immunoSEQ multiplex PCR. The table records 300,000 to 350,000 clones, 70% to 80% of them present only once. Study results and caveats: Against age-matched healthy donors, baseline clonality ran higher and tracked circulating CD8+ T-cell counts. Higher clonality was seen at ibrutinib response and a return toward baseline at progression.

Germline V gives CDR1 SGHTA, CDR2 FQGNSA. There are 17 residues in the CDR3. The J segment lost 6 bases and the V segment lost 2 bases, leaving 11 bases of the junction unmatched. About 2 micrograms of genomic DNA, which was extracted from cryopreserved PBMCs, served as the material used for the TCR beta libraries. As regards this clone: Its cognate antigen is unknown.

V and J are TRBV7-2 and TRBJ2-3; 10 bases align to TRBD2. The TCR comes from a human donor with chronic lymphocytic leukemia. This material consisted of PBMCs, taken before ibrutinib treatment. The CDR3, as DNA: TGTGCCAGCAGCTTATATGGGTCTAGCGGGAGCTACGATACGCAGTATTTT. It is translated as CASSLYGSSGSYDTQYF.